The next 20 T cell receptor beta chains were all read from a single sample in a study of memory CD8 T cells in hepatitis C reinfection. The time point denotes: peak reinfection, 3 to 8 weeks after reinfection detection. The sorted cells went straight to TCR sequencing with no prior in vitro expansion. Only in-frame clones appear in the TCRdb table, and some are missing; sequencing was by immunoSEQ multiplex PCR. Counted here are some 40,000 clones, more than 75% occurring once; the ten biggest clones make up around 1.2%. Sequenced: naive CD8+ T cells sorted from blood. These TCRs come from a man between 18 and 29 years old with hepatitis C virus infection.

This chain joins TRBV5-8 and TRBJ2-1, with 12 bases lining up with TRBD2. The CDR3 extends over 15 amino acids. Germline CDR1 and CDR2: SGHTS and YDEGEE. The trim removed 4 bases at V and 8 bases at J, leaving 7 bases unmatched. The DNA of the CDR3 is TGTGCCAGCAGCACCCGACTAGCGGGAGTCTATGAGCAGTTCTTC. Protein product: CASSTRLAGVYEQFF.

The chain joins TRBV6-1 to TRBJ1-5; 8 nucleotides align to TRBD1. Germline V gives CDR1 MNHNS, CDR2 SASEGT. The CDR3 length is 14 residues. V was pared by 5 bases and J by 6 bases, with 6 bases of the junction left unmatched. The CDR3 sequence: CASSPGQGPQPQHF. The DNA for the CDR3 is TGTGCCAGCAGTCCCGGACAGGGACCTCAGCCCCAGCATTTT.

V is TRBV6-5 and J is TRBJ1-3; D call uncertain. Germline CDR1 is MNHEY and CDR2 is SVGAGI. Trimming stripped 6 bases from V and 1 base from J, with 7 bases between. The CDR3 runs 13 residues. The CDR3 DNA sequence: TGTGCCAGCAGCCCCTATTCTGGAAACACCATATATTTT. Its protein is CASSPYSGNTIYF.

The chain is built from TRBV4-2 and TRBJ1-3; D is uncertain. CDR1 and CDR2 from the germline V gene are LGHNA and YNFKEQ. This CDR3 region has 14 residues. Trimming left V 1 base short and J 3 bases short, with 7 bases between. The CDR3 sequence: CASSQVSDGNTIYF. CDR3 nucleotides: TGTGCCAGCAGCCAAGTGAGTGATGGAAACACCATATATTTT.

The V call is TRBV6-1, the J call TRBJ2-7; weak D call: TRBD1 (6 bases). Trimming removed 6 bases from V and 0 bases from J, with 12 bases in between. Germline V CDR1 and CDR2: MNHNS, SASEGT. The CDR3 loop spans 14 amino acids. CDR3 sequence reads: CASSPQDSSYEQYF. CDR3 nucleotides: TGTGCCAGCAGCCCTCAGGACAGCTCCTACGAGCAGTACTTC.

This chain uses TRBV6-5 with TRBJ1-1; 9 bases map to TRBD1. Per germline, CDR1 MNHEY and CDR2 SVGAGI. This CDR3 has 15 residues. Trimming cost V 2 bases and J 5 bases; bases outside gene matches: 6. CDR3 coding DNA: TGTGCCAGCAGTTACACCGGACAGGGGAAAACTGAAGCTTTCTTT. Translated: CASSYTGQGKTEAFF.

The chain has TRBV2 and TRBJ1-1; 9 bases fit TRBD1. Germline V CDR1 and CDR2: SNHLY, FYNNEI. The V segment lost 6 bases and the J segment 5 bases; nucleotides outside the gene matches: 7. The CDR3 has 14 amino acids. The CDR3 sequence is CASRAGQGRTEAFF. In DNA, the CDR3 is TGTGCCAGCAGGGCGGGACAGGGAAGGACTGAAGCTTTCTTT.

V usage is TRBV9 and J usage is TRBJ2-6; 10 bases match TRBD2. Germline loops: CDR1 SGDLS, CDR2 YYNGEE. The CDR3 is 20 residues long. Trimming cost V 7 bases and J 0 bases; bases outside gene matches: 16. The chain's CDR3 is CASGKASGSIGTSGANVLTF. The CDR3 coding sequence is TGTGCCAGCGGGAAGGCTAGCGGGAGTATTGGGACCTCTGGGGCCAACGTCCTGACTTTC.

The chain joins TRBV5-4 to TRBJ2-7, with D possibly being TRBD2 (6 bases). The CDR3 totals 13 residues. The V end lost 2 bases, the J end lost 3 bases, and 9 bases lay between the germline ends. The germline gives CDR1 SGHNT, CDR2 YYREEE (reference sequence). The CDR3 region has the DNA TGTGCCAGCAGCTTCGGGGGTAGCTACGAGCAGTACGTC. Translation: CASSFGGSYEQYV.

V usage is TRBV27 and J usage is TRBJ2-1; 12 bases match TRBD2. V dropped 6 bases and J dropped 6; count of bases not matched to a gene: 3. Germline V gene data show CDR1 as MNHEY and CDR2 as SMNVEV (reference sequence). The length of the CDR3 is 14 residues. For the CDR3, the DNA is TGTGCCAGCAGATCTAGCGGGAGGGGCAATGAGCAGTTCTTC. Protein product: CASRSSGRGNEQFF.

V is TRBV7-9 and J is TRBJ1-1; D is unresolved. CDR1 is SEHNR, CDR2 FQNEAQ, per germline (reference sequence). The CDR3 covers 12 residues. The germline V and J ends were trimmed by 5 bases and 5 bases, with 9 bases remaining between them. Here the CDR3 DNA reads TGTGCCAGCAGCATTGGGGAGACTGAAGCTTTCTTT. It specifies CASSIGETEAFF.

The V and J genes are TRBV27 and TRBJ2-1, with TRBD2 matching over 7 bases. The CDR3 is 15 amino acids. Germline CDR1 and CDR2: MNHEY and SMNVEV (reference sequence). Trimming cost V 2 bases and J 3 bases; bases outside gene matches: 4. CDR3 nucleotide sequence: TGTGCCAGCAGTTTAGGGGGGGTAGGCTACAATGAGCAGTTCTTC. This encodes CASSLGGVGYNEQFF.

The CDR3 spells CASSQDVGNTIYF. The CDR3 DNA reads as TGTGCCAGCAGCCAAGACGTAGGAAACACCATATATTTT. The rearrangement uses TRBV14 and TRBJ1-3, with D unresolved. V gave up 0 bases and J gave up 4 bases, with 4 bases separating them. This CDR3 has 13 amino acids. CDR1 is SGHDN and CDR2 is FVKESK in the germline V gene.

The chain recombines TRBV6-6 with TRBJ2-7; TRBD2 might be the D (6 bases). This CDR3 has 13 amino acids. From germline, CDR1 is MNHNY and CDR2 SVGAGI (reference sequence). Trimming pared 2 bases from V and 3 bases from J, leaving 8 bases between. This chain's CDR3 is CASSYGGYYEQYF. CDR3 DNA: TGTGCCAGCAGTTACGGGGGGTACTACGAGCAGTACTTC.

V gene TRBV2 combines with J gene TRBJ2-4, with TRBD2 identical over 11 bases. This CDR3 is built from 17 residues. The J segment lost 3 bases and the V segment lost 6 bases, leaving 10 bases of the junction unmatched. CDR1 and CDR2 from the germline V gene are SNHLY and FYNNEI. The CDR3 spells CASSLITSGSVKNIQYF. CDR3 in DNA: TGTGCCAGCAGCTTGATTACTAGCGGGAGTGTCAAAAACATTCAGTACTTC.

V gene TRBV7-2 combines with J gene TRBJ2-7, with D maybe TRBD2 (6 bases). Germline V lookup: CDR1 SGHTA, CDR2 FQGNSA. Between the trimmed V and J ends, which lost 5 bases and 2 bases, there was a span of 19 bases. The length of the CDR3 is 16 residues. Here the CDR3 reads CASSPLGGTPTYEQYF. DNA of the CDR3: TGTGCCAGCAGCCCCCTAGGCGGGACGCCAACCTACGAGCAGTACTTC.

This chain connects TRBV29-1 to TRBJ1-1, with D unclear. Deletions cut 3 bases from V and 1 base from J, with 15 bases between. The CDR3 extends over 15 amino acids. Germline V gene data show CDR1 as SQVTM and CDR2 as ANQGSEA. CDR3 DNA sequence: TGCAGCGTTGAGGCGGCCAGCACTCCGAACACTGAAGCTTTCTTT. This translates into CSVEAASTPNTEAFF.

V gene TRBV28 combines with J gene TRBJ1-5, with D possibly being TRBD1 (5 bases). The germline V and J ends were trimmed by 6 bases and 0 bases, with 12 bases remaining between them. Germline CDR1 reads MDHEN; CDR2 reads SYDVKM. This CDR3 comprises 15 residues. The CDR3: CASSTRQYSNQPQHF. The DNA for the CDR3 is TGTGCCAGCAGCACTCGACAGTATAGCAATCAGCCCCAGCATTTT.

This clone showed up just once. The rearrangement joins TRBV2 to TRBJ1-2; no clear D gene. Germline CDR1 is SNHLY and CDR2 is FYNNEI. The CDR3 runs 14 residues. The V and J ends lost 0 bases and 1 base respectively, with 6 bases between them. CDR3 protein: CASSEARVNYGYTF. In nucleotides, the CDR3 is TGTGCCAGCAGTGAAGCGCGAGTTAACTATGGCTACACCTTC.

The V gene is TRBV7-6, the J gene TRBJ2-5, with 7 bases lining up with TRBD2. Germline V lookup: CDR1 SGHVS, CDR2 FNYEAQ. Germline trimming cut 5 bases from V and 1 base from J; bases unmatched to any gene: 7. The CDR3 extends over 15 amino acids. CDR3 protein: CASSRAGGFQETQYF. The CDR3, as DNA: TGTGCCAGCAGCCGTGCCGGGGGGTTCCAAGAGACCCAGTACTTC.